The next 8 T cell receptor beta chains were all read from a single sample in a study of T cell responses to AZD1222 COVID-19 vaccine. TCRdb keeps only in-frame clones here, not all; method: immunoSEQ multiplex PCR. The sample has 110,000 to 150,000 clones; about nine tenths are singletons. This sample comprised peripheral blood, obtained on day 0 of AZD1222 vaccination. Receptors were obtained from an adult in good health.

This chain connects TRBV28 to TRBJ2-3, with 10 bases matching TRBD2. Germline V CDR1 and CDR2: MDHEN, SYDVKM. Trimming took 5 bases from V and 1 from J; bases not matched to a gene: 6. This CDR3 contains 16 residues. CDR3 sequence (DNA): TGTGCCAGCAGTCCCCCGGGACTAGCGCGCACAGATACGCAGTATTTT. It encodes CASSPPGLARTDTQYF.

The rearrangement joins TRBV11-2 to TRBJ2-7; D not resolved. This CDR3 comprises 11 residues. V was shortened by 4 bases and J by 7 bases, with 8 bases between the two germline ends. Per the germline V gene, CDR1 is SGHAT and CDR2 is FQNNGV. The CDR3 protein is CASSSSWEQYF. The DNA for the CDR3 is TGTGCCAGCAGCTCCAGTTGGGAGCAGTACTTC. The whole variable domain, remainder taken from reference TRBV11-2 and TRBJ2-7, is EAGVAQSPRYKIIEKRQSVAFWCNPISGHATLYWYQQILGQGPKLLIQFQNNGVVDDSQLPKDRFSAERLKGVDSTLKIQPAKLEDSAVYLCASSSSWEQYFGPGTRLTVT.

The V and J genes are TRBV28 and TRBJ1-2; D may be TRBD1 (6 bases). With 10 bases removed from V and 4 bases from J, the gap between germline ends came to 10 bases. Germline V gene sequence: CDR1 MDHEN, CDR2 SYDVKM. The CDR3 loop spans 11 amino acids. The CDR3 protein is CAIGQPYGYTF. The CDR3 DNA reads TGTGCCATAGGACAGCCCTATGGCTACACCTTC.

The chain is built from TRBV7-8 and TRBJ2-1, with D possibly matching TRBD1 (6 bases). Germline loops: CDR1 SGHVS, CDR2 FQNEAQ. V lost 4 bases and J lost 6, with 13 bases in between. This CDR3 has 14 residues. The CDR3 nucleotides read TGTGCCAGCAGCTGGGGGCCTAGAGGCAATGAGCAGTTCTTC. Residues: CASSWGPRGNEQFF.

The chain uses TRBV5-3 and TRBJ2-2; 14 nucleotides agree with TRBD2. TRBV5-3 is an open reading frame, and its role is uncertain. This CDR3 contains 19 residues. After removal of 3 bases from V and 5 bases from J, the junction contained 12 bases not matched to a gene. CDR3 bases: TGTGCCAGAAGCTCTACACTGACTAGCGGGAGGGGGTTAACCGGGGAGCTGTTTTTT. Protein: CARSSTLTSGRGLTGELFF.

For this clone: This may be a read error: a much more frequent sequence differs by one nucleotide. V and J are TRBV7-6 and TRBJ1-1; no reliable D call. V lost 1 base, J lost 1 base, and 4 bases lay in between. CDR1 and CDR2 (germline): SGHVS, FNYEAQ. The CDR3 totals 13 residues. The CDR3 spells CASSLGTNTEAFF. As DNA, the CDR3 is TGTGCCAGCAGCTTAGGGACGAACACTGAAGCTTTCTTT.

The genes are TRBV4-1 and TRBJ1-5; tentative D call: TRBD1 (5 bases). This CDR3 has 15 amino acids. Germline-derived CDR1 and CDR2 are MGHRA and YSYEKL. The V end lost 0 bases, the J end lost 9 bases, and 15 bases lay between the germline ends. This chain's CDR3 is CASSQESTGGRPQHF. The CDR3 coding sequence is TGCGCCAGCAGCCAAGAATCCACCGGGGGGAGGCCCCAGCATTTT.

The genes are TRBV5-4 and TRBJ2-7; possible D gene TRBD2, 6 bases. This CDR3 is built from 15 residues. Trimming shortened V by 4 bases and J by 4 bases, and 18 bases separated the two germline ends. Per germline, CDR1 SGHNT and CDR2 YYREEE (reference sequence). The chain's CDR3 is CASSTETSLGYEQYF. The CDR3 nucleotides are TGTGCCAGCAGCACCGAGACTAGTCTGGGGTACGAGCAGTACTTC.